This T cell receptor (beta chain) is drawn from a study of T cell responses to AZD1222 COVID-19 vaccine. Study outcomes and limitations: Unmutated variant regions are reportedly the target of nearly half of TCRs that are spike-specific. CD4 TCRs covered the whole spike, strongest at regions 160-218 and 743-854. Repertoire sampling was restricted to post-peak T cell response timepoints.

A note on this clone: Its antigen is unknown.

Looked up from germline, CDR1 is SGHDT and CDR2 is YYEEEE. The CDR3 runs 16 residues. V shed 4 bases, J shed 10 bases, and the junction held 19 bases outside the gene matches. The repertoire was sequenced with immunoSEQ multiplex PCR; TCRdb's copy has only in-frame clones and lacks some. The sample carries over 150,000 clones, roughly 90% recorded once. This sample comprised peripheral blood, obtained on day 0 of AZD1222 vaccination. This TCR was recovered from an adult in good health. This chain links TRBV5-6 with TRBJ1-2; 7 bases line up with TRBD1. The CDR3 DNA reads TGTGCCAGCAGCCCTGCTCTAGGGGGCCCCATCCCGTTCTACACCTTC. As protein: CASSPALGGPIPFYTF.